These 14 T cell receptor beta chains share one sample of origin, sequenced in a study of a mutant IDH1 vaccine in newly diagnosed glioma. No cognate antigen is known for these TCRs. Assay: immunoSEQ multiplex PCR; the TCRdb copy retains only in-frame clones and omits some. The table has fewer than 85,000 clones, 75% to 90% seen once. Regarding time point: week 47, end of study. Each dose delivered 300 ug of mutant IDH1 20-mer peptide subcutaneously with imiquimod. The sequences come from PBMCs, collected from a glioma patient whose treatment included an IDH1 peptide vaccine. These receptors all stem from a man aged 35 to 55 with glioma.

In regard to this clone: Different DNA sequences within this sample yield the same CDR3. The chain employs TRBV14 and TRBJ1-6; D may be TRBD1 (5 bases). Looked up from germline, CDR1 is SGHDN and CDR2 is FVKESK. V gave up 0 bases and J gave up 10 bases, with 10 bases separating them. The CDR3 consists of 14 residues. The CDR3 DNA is TGTGCCAGCAGCCAAGAGTCAGGGAGCTCACCCCTCCACTTT. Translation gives CASSQESGSSPLHF.

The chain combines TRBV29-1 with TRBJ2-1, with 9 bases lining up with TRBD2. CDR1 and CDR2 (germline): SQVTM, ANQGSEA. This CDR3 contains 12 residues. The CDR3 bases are TGCAGGGCGGGGGGGCCCTACAATGAGCAGTTCTTC. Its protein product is CRAGGPYNEQFF.

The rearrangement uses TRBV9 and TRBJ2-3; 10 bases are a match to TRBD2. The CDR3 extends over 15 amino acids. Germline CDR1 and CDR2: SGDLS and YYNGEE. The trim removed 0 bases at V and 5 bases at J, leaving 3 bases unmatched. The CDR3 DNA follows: TGTGCCAGCAGCGTAGGACTAGCGGGTCAAGATACGCAGTATTTT. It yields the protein CASSVGLAGQDTQYF. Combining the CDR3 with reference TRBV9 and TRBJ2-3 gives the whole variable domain DSGVTQTPKHLITATGQRVTLRCSPRSGDLSVYWYQQSLDQGLQFLIQYYNGEERAKGNILERFSAQQFPDLHSELNLSSLELGDSALYFCASSVGLAGQDTQYFGPGTRLTVL.

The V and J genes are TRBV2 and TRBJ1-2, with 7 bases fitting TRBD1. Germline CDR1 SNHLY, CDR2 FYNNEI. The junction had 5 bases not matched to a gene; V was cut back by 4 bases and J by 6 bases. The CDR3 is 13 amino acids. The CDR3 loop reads CASSGDRVDGYTF. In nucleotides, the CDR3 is TGTGCCAGCAGTGGTGACAGGGTAGATGGCTACACCTTC. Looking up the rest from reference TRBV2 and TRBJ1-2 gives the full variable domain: EPEVTQTPSHQVTQMGQEVILRCVPISNHLYFYWYRQILGQKVEFLVSFYNNEISEKSEIFDDQFSVERPDGSNFTLKIRSTKLEDSAMYFCASSGDRVDGYTFGSGTRLTVV.

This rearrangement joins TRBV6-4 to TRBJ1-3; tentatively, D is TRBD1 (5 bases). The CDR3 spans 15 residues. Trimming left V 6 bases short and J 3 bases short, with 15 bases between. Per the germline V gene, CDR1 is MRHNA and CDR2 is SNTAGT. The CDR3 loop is CASSADGGSGNTIYF. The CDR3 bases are TGTGCCAGCAGCGCCGATGGGGGAAGTGGAAACACCATATATTTT.

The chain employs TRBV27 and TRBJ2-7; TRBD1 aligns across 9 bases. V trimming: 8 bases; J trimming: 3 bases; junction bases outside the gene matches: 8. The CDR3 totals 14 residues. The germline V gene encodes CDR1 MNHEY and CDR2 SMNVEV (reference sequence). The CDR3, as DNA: TGTGCCAGCGGCGTAGGACAGGGGTTCTACGAGCAGTACTTC. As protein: CASGVGQGFYEQYF.

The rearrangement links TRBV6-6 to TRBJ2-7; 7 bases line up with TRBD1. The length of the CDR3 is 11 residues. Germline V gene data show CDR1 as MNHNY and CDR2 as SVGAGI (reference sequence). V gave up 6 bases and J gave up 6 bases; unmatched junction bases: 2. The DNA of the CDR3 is TGTGCCAGCAGACAGGGGATCGAGCAGTACTTC. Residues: CASRQGIEQYF.

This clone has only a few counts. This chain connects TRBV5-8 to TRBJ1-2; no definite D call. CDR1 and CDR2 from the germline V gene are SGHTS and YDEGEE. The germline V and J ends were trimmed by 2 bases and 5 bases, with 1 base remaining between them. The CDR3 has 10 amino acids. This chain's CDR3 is CASSLYGYTF. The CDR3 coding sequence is TGTGCCAGCAGCTTATATGGCTACACCTTC.

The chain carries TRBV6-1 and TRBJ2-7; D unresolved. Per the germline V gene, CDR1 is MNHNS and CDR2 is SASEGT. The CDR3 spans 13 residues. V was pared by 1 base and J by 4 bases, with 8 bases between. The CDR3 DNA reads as TGTGCCAGCAGTGAAGGAAGGGAATACGAGCAGTACTTC. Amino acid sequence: CASSEGREYEQYF.

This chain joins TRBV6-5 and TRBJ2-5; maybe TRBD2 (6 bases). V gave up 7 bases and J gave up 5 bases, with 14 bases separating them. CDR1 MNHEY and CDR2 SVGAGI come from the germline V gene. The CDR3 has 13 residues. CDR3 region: CASNHGGEETQYF. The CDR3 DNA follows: TGTGCCAGCAACCACGGGGGAGAGGAGACCCAGTACTTC.

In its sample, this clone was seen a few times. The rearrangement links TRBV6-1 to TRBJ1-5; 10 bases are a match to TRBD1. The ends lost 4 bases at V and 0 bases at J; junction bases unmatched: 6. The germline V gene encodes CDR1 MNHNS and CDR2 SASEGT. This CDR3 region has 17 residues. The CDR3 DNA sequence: TGTGCCAGCAGTGCCCCCGGGACAGGGGTTAGCAATCAGCCCCAGCATTTT. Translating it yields CASSAPGTGVSNQPQHF.

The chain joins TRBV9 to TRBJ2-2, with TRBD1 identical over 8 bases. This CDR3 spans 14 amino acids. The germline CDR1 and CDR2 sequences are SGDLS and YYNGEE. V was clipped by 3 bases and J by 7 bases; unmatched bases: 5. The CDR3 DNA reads TGTGCCAGCAGCGCACAGGGGGGAGGCGGGGAGCTGTTTTTT. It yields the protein CASSAQGGGGELFF.

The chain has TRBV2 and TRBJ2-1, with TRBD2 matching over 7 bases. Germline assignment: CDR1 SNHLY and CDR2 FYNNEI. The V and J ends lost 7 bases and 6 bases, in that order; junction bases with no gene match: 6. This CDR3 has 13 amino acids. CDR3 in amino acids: CASTGGRTNEQFF. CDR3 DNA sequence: TGTGCCAGCACGGGGGGACGTACCAATGAGCAGTTCTTC.

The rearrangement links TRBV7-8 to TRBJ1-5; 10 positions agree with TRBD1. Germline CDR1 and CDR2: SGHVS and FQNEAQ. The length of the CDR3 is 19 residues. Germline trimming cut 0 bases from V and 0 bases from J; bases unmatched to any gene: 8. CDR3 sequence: CASSLATTGGRYSNQPQHF. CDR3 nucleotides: TGTGCCAGCAGCTTAGCGACGACAGGGGGCCGTTATAGCAATCAGCCCCAGCATTTT.